The clone carrying this TCR beta chain has a handful of counts. V shed 7 bases, J shed 2 bases, and the junction held 5 bases outside the gene matches. The CDR3 covers 13 residues. Germline lookup yields CDR1 SQVTM and CDR2 ANQGSEA. This entry belongs to a study of early T cells in non-severe SARS-CoV-2 infection. As part of library construction, unique molecular identifiers were attached to individual cDNA molecules. TCRdb passed the 5' RACE reads through MiXCR, listing each CDR3 protein once. The top ten clones hold around 4.8% of a sample with more than 65,000 distinct CDR3 sequences, under 15% of them seen once.

The material sequenced was whole blood. This receptor was identified in an adult who was a healthcare worker with PCR-confirmed SARS-CoV-2 infection or an uninfected control (not recorded which). The V gene is TRBV29-1, the J gene TRBJ2-7; 10 positions agree with TRBD1. The CDR3 nucleotides read TGCAGCGCTGGGACAGGGGAGGCCTACGAGCAGTACTTC. This gives the protein CSAGTGEAYEQYF.